Below, 8 T cell receptor beta chains from the same sample are listed, as sequenced in a study of T cell responses to AZD1222 COVID-19 vaccine (dated by TCRdb to the early 2020s). The label giving this sample's time point can be read as: baseline before first vaccination. Interpreted using the paper, the treatment or condition label stands for: meningococcal conjugate vaccine given as trial control. The library relied on the immunoSEQ multiplex PCR assay. TCRdb holds this immuneACCESS table with in-frame rearrangements only. Some clones are missing; in checked studies, unresolved V genes explain under half, and the rest has no known cause. For this sample the table gives some 120,000 clones, of which 88% were detected only once. Around 20% of the sample rests with the top ten. The specimen was peripheral blood, collected on day 0 of MenACWY control vaccination. These TCRs come from an adult in good health.

This chain uses TRBV5-5 with TRBJ2-7, with unresolved D. The CDR3 spans 15 residues. Trimming shortened V by 2 bases and J by 3 bases, and 15 bases separated the two germline ends. Per the germline V gene, CDR1 is SGHKS and CDR2 is YYEKEE (reference sequence). CDR3 in DNA: TGTGCCAGCAGCTTACGGACCATACAATTCTACGAGCAGTACTTC. Encoded protein: CASSLRTIQFYEQYF.

The chain carries TRBV19 and TRBJ1-5; tentative D call: TRBD1 (6 bases). V lost 1 base, J lost 3 bases, and 7 bases lay in between. CDR3 length: 14 amino acids. The V gene's germline CDR1 is LNHDA and CDR2 SQIVND (reference sequence). The CDR3 loop is CASSIGQANQPQHF. CDR3 nucleotide sequence: TGTGCCAGTAGTATAGGACAGGCCAATCAGCCCCAGCATTTT.

The chain recombines TRBV15 with TRBJ2-7; TRBD1 is a possible D gene (6 bases). The CDR3 spans 15 residues. V lost 4 bases and J 2 bases, leaving 15 bases between the germline ends. In germline, CDR1 is LNHNV, CDR2 YYDKDF (reference sequence). The CDR3 here is CATSIGAGVPYEQYF. Written as DNA, the CDR3 is TGTGCCACCAGCATCGGGGCAGGGGTTCCCTACGAGCAGTACTTC. Full variable domain (rest looked up from reference TRBV15 and TRBJ2-7): DAMVIQNPRYQVTQFGKPVTLSCSQTLNHNVMYWYQQKSSQAPKLLFHYYDKDFNNEADTPDNFQSRRPNTSFCFLDIRSPGLGDTAMYLCATSIGAGVPYEQYFGPGTRLTVT.

CDR3 in amino acids: CASSVAGVFEGTGELFF. CDR3 bases: TGCGCCAGCAGTGTAGCGGGAGTCTTCGAGGGGACCGGGGAGCTGTTTTTT. V usage is TRBV10-1 and J usage is TRBJ2-2; 9 bases align to TRBD2. V was pared by 4 bases and J by 5 bases, with 11 bases of the junction left unmatched. The CDR3 has 17 amino acids. From germline, CDR1 is WNHNN and CDR2 SYGVQD (reference sequence).

V gene TRBV9 combines with J gene TRBJ2-7, with D possibly being TRBD2 (5 bases). Germline CDR1 and CDR2: SGDLS and YYNGEE. This CDR3 comprises 15 residues. Trimming shortened V by 4 bases and J by 1 base, and 15 bases separated the two germline ends. CDR3 loop: CASSLRGGPSYEQYF. The CDR3 DNA reads TGTGCCAGCAGCCTGCGAGGAGGTCCTTCCTACGAGCAGTACTTC.

This clone was detected many times. The chain couples TRBV29-1 to TRBJ1-2; tentative D call: TRBD1 (5 bases). The germline V gene has CDR1 SQVTM and CDR2 ANQGSEA. V lost 6 bases and J lost 4, with 12 bases in between. The CDR3 sequence is 12 residues long. In DNA form, the CDR3 reads TGCAGCGTAAAGACAGTTCCCTATGGCTACACCTTC. Translation gives CSVKTVPYGYTF.

The chain is built from TRBV19 and TRBJ2-2; TRBD1 aligns across 7 bases. CDR1 and CDR2 from the germline V gene are LNHDA and SQIVND (reference sequence). V was pared by 8 bases and J by 4 bases, with 10 bases of the junction left unmatched. The length of the CDR3 is 15 residues. CDR3 DNA sequence: TGTGCCAGTGCGACGGACAGGCCGGGCACCGGGGAGCTGTTTTTT. Translated: CASATDRPGTGELFF.

V usage is TRBV28 and J usage is TRBJ2-7; no firm D call. In germline, CDR1 is MDHEN, CDR2 SYDVKM. The ends were cut back, 2 bases at V and 3 bases at J, with 8 bases in the middle. The CDR3 is made up of 13 amino acids. CDR3 sequence reads: CASSLTVNYEQYF. In nucleotides, the CDR3 is TGTGCCAGCAGTTTAACGGTCAACTACGAGCAGTACTTC.